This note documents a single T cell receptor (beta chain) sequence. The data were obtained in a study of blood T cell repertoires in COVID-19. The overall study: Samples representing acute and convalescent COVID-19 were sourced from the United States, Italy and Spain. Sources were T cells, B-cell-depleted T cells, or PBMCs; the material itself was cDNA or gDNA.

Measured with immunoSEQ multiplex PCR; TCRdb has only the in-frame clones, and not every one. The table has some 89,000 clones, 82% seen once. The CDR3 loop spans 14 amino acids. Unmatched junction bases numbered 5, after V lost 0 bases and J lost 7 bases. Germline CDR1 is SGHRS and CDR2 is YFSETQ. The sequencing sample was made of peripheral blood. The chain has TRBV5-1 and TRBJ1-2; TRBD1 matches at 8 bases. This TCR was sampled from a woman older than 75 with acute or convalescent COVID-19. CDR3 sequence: CASSLEDRDGGYTF. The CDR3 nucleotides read TGCGCCAGCAGCTTGGAGGACAGGGATGGTGGCTACACCTTC.